This entry features one T cell receptor beta chain sequence. Recipients boosted at about 4 weeks or about 12 weeks are pooled. The data belong to a study of T cell responses to AZD1222 COVID-19 vaccine. Produced via immunoSEQ multiplex PCR; TCRdb's table is partial and in-frame only. The sample yields around 110,000 clones, around 91% seen once. Germline V gene sequence: CDR1 SGDLS, CDR2 YYNGEE. The ends were cut back, 3 bases at V and 14 bases at J, with 15 bases in the middle. The CDR3 runs to 13 residues. The TCR comes from an adult who received the AZD1222 COVID-19 vaccine. J is TRBJ1-6 and V is TRBV9; D is ambiguous. Specimen: peripheral blood, collected 28 days after the second AZD1222 dose. The CDR3 is CASSALDNRALHF. The CDR3 region has the DNA TGTGCCAGCAGCGCCTTAGACAATAGGGCCCTCCACTTT.